This entry lists 19 T cell receptor beta chains sequenced from one sample in a study of response to subunit inactivated influenza vaccine. TCRdb analysed the RT-PCR reads with MiXCR anew, one entry per CDR3 protein. The data contain fewer than 800,000 distinct CDR3 sequences, approximately 14% of them singletons. This material consisted of PBMCs from blood, taken 11 to 12 days after vaccination. These receptors were obtained from a man in his forties or fifties who received an inactivated influenza vaccine.

A few counts support this clonotype. This sequence joins TRBV20-1 and TRBJ2-7; D is undetermined. This CDR3 has 11 amino acids. CDR1 DFQATT and CDR2 SNEGSKA come from the germline V gene (reference sequence). V lost 2 bases and J 6 bases, leaving 8 bases between the germline ends. CDR3 DNA: TGCAGTGCTAGAACCTCAGCCGAGCAGTACTTC. This encodes CSARTSAEQYF.

The rearrangement links TRBV20-1 to TRBJ2-7; D may be TRBD1 (5 bases). CDR1 is DFQATT and CDR2 is SNEGSKA in the germline V gene (reference sequence). The CDR3 covers 14 residues. Trimming removed 6 bases from V and 0 bases from J, with 15 bases in between. The CDR3 nucleotides read TGCAGTGCCCTAGGGGCGGAGAGCTCCTACGAGCAGTACTTC. It is translated as CSALGAESSYEQYF.

The genes are TRBV5-1 and TRBJ2-1, with TRBD2 matching 10 bases. This CDR3 comprises 16 residues. Germline V CDR1 and CDR2: SGHRS, YFSETQ. Trimming at V came to 0 bases and at J to 5 bases, leaving 5 bases not matched to a gene. The DNA of the CDR3 is TGCGCCAGCAGCTTGGCCCTTGGGACTAGCGACAATGAGCAGTTCTTC. As protein: CASSLALGTSDNEQFF.

The chain has TRBV9 and TRBJ2-4; no definite D call. Per germline, CDR1 SGDLS and CDR2 YYNGEE. Trimming cost V 0 bases and J 4 bases, with 8 bases left between them. The CDR3 contains 14 residues. The CDR3 spells CASSVDAGKNIQYF. The CDR3 DNA reads as TGTGCCAGCAGCGTAGACGCAGGTAAAAACATTCAGTACTTC.

This chain joins TRBV5-1 and TRBJ1-1; possible D gene TRBD1, 5 bases. CDR1 and CDR2 (germline): SGHRS, YFSETQ. V lost 4 bases to trimming and J lost 1 base, with 14 bases between them. The CDR3 has 15 amino acids. The DNA of the CDR3 is TGCGCCAGCAGCATTACAATAGGACAGAACACTGAAGCTTTCTTT. It yields the protein CASSITIGQNTEAFF.

The chain joins TRBV7-2 to TRBJ2-4; 10 nucleotides align to TRBD2. Germline CDR1 SGHTA, CDR2 FQGNSA. The length of the CDR3 is 15 residues. The junction had 6 bases not matched to a gene; V was cut back by 3 bases and J by 7 bases. CDR3 DNA sequence: TGTGCCAGCAGCTTCTCTAGCGGGGGTGGGAACATTCAGTACTTC. This encodes CASSFSSGGGNIQYF. Together with reference TRBV7-2 and TRBJ2-4, the CDR3 gives the full variable domain: GAGVSQSPSNKVTEKGKDVELRCDPISGHTALYWYRQSLGQGLEFLIYFQGNSAPDKSGLPSDRFSAERTGGSVSTLTIQRTQQEDSAVYLCASSFSSGGGNIQYFGAGTRLSVL.

This clonotype was recorded a few times. The chain uses TRBV10-3 and TRBJ2-3; D gene uncertain. The V gene lost 0 bases and the J gene lost 5 bases, with 6 bases spanning the gap. The CDR3 is made up of 13 amino acids. Germline values: CDR1 ENHRY, CDR2 SYGVKD. This CDR3 is CAISESPVDTQYF. Written as DNA, the CDR3 is TGTGCCATCAGTGAGTCGCCGGTAGATACGCAGTATTTT.

This clonotype occurred a few times. The V and J genes are TRBV6-1 and TRBJ2-1; TRBD2 matches 13 bases. The ends lost 6 bases at V and 2 bases at J; junction bases unmatched: 4. CDR1 and CDR2 from the germline V gene are MNHNS and SASEGT. This CDR3 contains 16 residues. The CDR3 nucleotides are TGTGCCAGCAGAAGACTAGCGGGAGGTGCCTACAATGAGCAGTTCTTC. Protein sequence: CASRRLAGGAYNEQFF.

This clonotype has at least ten counts. The rearrangement joins TRBV5-1 to TRBJ2-2; D not certain. The ends were cut back, 0 bases at V and 0 bases at J, with 9 bases in the middle. Per the germline V gene, CDR1 is SGHRS and CDR2 is YFSETQ. CDR3 length equals 16 residues. The CDR3 sequence is CASSLGGTANTGELFF. CDR3 coding DNA: TGCGCCAGCAGCTTGGGAGGTACAGCGAACACCGGGGAGCTGTTTTTT.

Only a few counts were recorded for this clonotype. CDR3 in amino acids: CASSPPNRDRSYNEQFF. CDR3 bases: TGTGCCAGCAGCCCGCCAAACCGGGACAGGTCATACAATGAGCAGTTCTTC. This rearrangement joins TRBV7-9 to TRBJ2-1; 8 nucleotides align to TRBD1. The CDR3 has 17 amino acids. The V and J ends lost 5 bases and 4 bases, in that order; junction bases with no gene match: 13. Germline CDR1 SEHNR, CDR2 FQNEAQ (reference sequence).

This clonotype was detected a few times. The rearrangement joins TRBV5-5 to TRBJ2-1, with TRBD2 identical over 8 bases. Losses at the gene ends were 6 bases for V and 2 bases for J; bases not matched to a gene: 7. The CDR3 has 15 residues. Per the germline V gene, CDR1 is SGHKS and CDR2 is YYEKEE (reference sequence). In DNA, the CDR3 is TGTGCCAGCACCCTTCTGCGGGGGGCCTACAATGAGCAGTTCTTC. Protein product: CASTLLRGAYNEQFF.

The chain couples TRBV6-2 or TRBV6-3 to TRBJ1-1; 8 bases map to TRBD1. CDR1 is MNHEY and CDR2 is SVGEGT in the germline V gene. This CDR3 spans 13 amino acids. V lost 8 bases and J lost 3; bases outside the gene matches: 5. In nucleotides, the CDR3 is TGTGCCAGCGGGCGACAGGGGTACACTGAAGCTTTCTTT. This codes for CASGRQGYTEAFF.

This clonotype was observed a handful of times. The gene calls are TRBV6-1 and TRBJ1-2; 7 nucleotides line up with TRBD1. Germline CDR1 and CDR2: MNHNS and SASEGT. This CDR3 region has 14 residues. The V gene end was trimmed by 5 bases and the J gene end by 4 bases; junction bases not matched to a gene: 7. The chain's CDR3 is CASSRDDRAYGYTF. The CDR3 DNA sequence: TGTGCCAGCAGTCGCGACGACAGGGCCTATGGCTACACCTTC.

The chain employs TRBV12-3 or TRBV12-4 and TRBJ1-6, with D perhaps TRBD1 (5 bases). The CDR3 is 15 amino acids. Trimming took 5 bases from V and 8 from J, leaving 16 bases between them. Here the CDR3 DNA reads TGTGCCAGCAGTCCGGGACTGCTCCGGGATTCACCCCTCCACTTT. The encoded protein is CASSPGLLRDSPLHF.

This clonotype was recorded a few times. The rearrangement links TRBV4-3 to TRBJ2-3; D may match TRBD1 or TRBD2 (5 bases each). V shed 4 bases and J shed 1 base, with 15 bases lying between them. Germline lookup yields CDR1 LGHNA and CDR2 YSLEER. The CDR3 sequence is 16 residues long. The CDR3 bases are TGCGCCAGCAGCCTTGGGGGTGCGACCGGCACAGATACGCAGTATTTT. The encoded protein is CASSLGGATGTDTQYF.

The V gene is TRBV3-1, the J gene TRBJ1-6; no reliable D call. Germline lookup yields CDR1 LGHDT and CDR2 YNNKEL (reference sequence). V was pared by 4 bases and J by 9 bases, with 13 bases between. This CDR3 is 14 amino acids long. CDR3 in DNA: TGTGCCAGCAGCCCACAGCGGTCGGGTTCACCCCTCCACTTT. The encoded protein is CASSPQRSGSPLHF.

The V and J genes are TRBV20-1 and TRBJ1-1; D ambiguous. V lost 5 bases and J lost 1, with 5 bases in between. This CDR3 region has 11 residues. Germline V gives CDR1 DFQATT, CDR2 SNEGSKA (reference sequence). CDR3 DNA: TGCAGTGCTCTCGAGAACACTGAAGCTTTCTTT. It encodes CSALENTEAFF.

This clonotype was observed many times. Here the CDR3 reads CASSYVTGLAKNIQYF. Here the CDR3 DNA reads TGTGCCAGCAGTTACGTTACAGGCCTAGCCAAAAACATTCAGTACTTC. The chain links TRBV6-6 to TRBJ2-4; a weak D match, TRBD1 (5 bases). Germline V gene sequence: CDR1 MNHNY, CDR2 SVGAGI (reference sequence). The CDR3 loop spans 16 amino acids. Trimming pared 2 bases from V and 0 bases from J, leaving 11 bases between.

A single count supports this clonotype. The V gene is TRBV10-3, the J gene TRBJ2-1, with 8 bases matching TRBD1. The J segment lost 7 bases and the V segment lost 0 bases, leaving 5 bases of the junction unmatched. Germline CDR1 reads ENHRY; CDR2 reads SYGVKD. The CDR3 covers 15 residues. Here the CDR3 DNA reads TGTGCCATCAGTGAGTCGGGGGGACAGGCTAATGAGCAGTTCTTC. This translates into CAISESGGQANEQFF.